Presented here are 2 T cell receptor beta chains from one specimen sequenced in a study of vaccination and CD4 T cells after COVID-19. Oncomine TCR Beta short-read sequencing was applied to DNA from cultured CD4+ T cells. TCRdb re-analysed the PCR reads in MiXCR, keeping a single row per CDR3 protein. The sample has 20,000 or so distinct CDR3 sequences, approximately 61% seen once. Their cognate antigens are unknown. This sample's treatment: approximately 9-day PBMC culture with coronavirus spike peptide pools or control peptides (ViraFEST assay). This material consisted of CD4+ T cells from blood, cultured in vitro, taken after SARS-CoV-2 vaccination. All receptors come from a human donor who had recovered from COVID-19.

The chain recombines TRBV4-3 with TRBJ2-2; TRBD1 is a possible D gene (5 bases). The CDR3 runs to 15 residues. Germline CDR1 LGHNA, CDR2 YSLEER. The V and J ends lost 1 base and 5 bases respectively, with 11 bases between them. As DNA, the CDR3 is TGCGCCAGCAGCCAAGGGGAACAGGCTACCGGGGAGCTGTTTTTT. It codes for CASSQGEQATGELFF.

CDR3: CASSLAEGTNTEAFF. The CDR3 nucleotides read TGTGCCAGCAGCTTAGCCGAGGGAACGAACACTGAAGCTTTCTTT. The gene calls are TRBV11-3 and TRBJ1-1; unclear D gene. Trimming left V 1 base short and J 1 base short, with 10 bases between. The V gene's germline CDR1 is SGHNT and CDR2 YENEEA. CDR3 length: 15 amino acids.